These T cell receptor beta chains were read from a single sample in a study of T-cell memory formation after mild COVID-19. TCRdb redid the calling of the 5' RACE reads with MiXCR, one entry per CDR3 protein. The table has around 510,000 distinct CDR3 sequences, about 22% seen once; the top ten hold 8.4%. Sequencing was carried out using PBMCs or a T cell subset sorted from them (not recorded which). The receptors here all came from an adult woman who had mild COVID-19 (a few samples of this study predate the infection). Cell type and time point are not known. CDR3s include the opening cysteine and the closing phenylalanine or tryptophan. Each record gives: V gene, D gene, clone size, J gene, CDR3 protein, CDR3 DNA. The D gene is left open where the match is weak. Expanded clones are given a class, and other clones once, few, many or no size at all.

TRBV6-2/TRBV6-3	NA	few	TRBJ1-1	CASWDRPRAFF	TGTGCCAGCTGGGACCGCCCGAGAGCTTTCTTT
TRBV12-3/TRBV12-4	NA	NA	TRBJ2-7	CASSPSTGPNLYEQYF	TGTGCCAGCAGTCCCTCGACAGGACCCAACTTATACGAGCAGTACTTC
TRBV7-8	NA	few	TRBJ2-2	CASSLGSRTGELFF	TGTGCCAGCAGCTTAGGGAGTCGCACCGGGGAGCTGTTTTTT
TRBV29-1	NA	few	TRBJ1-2	CSVEEQGIDGYTF	TGCAGCGTTGAAGAACAGGGAATCGATGGCTACACCTTC
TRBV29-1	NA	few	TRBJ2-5	CSVELGGETQYF	TGCAGCGTTGAGCTTGGGGGGGAGACCCAGTACTTC
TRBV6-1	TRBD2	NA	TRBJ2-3	CASSEGYSTSGVVYTQYF	TGTGCCAGCAGTGAAGGTTACTCGACTAGCGGGGTTGTGTATACGCAGTATTTT
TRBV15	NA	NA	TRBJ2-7	CATSRAPRGFYEQYF	TGTGCCACCAGCAGAGCTCCCAGGGGATTTTACGAGCAGTACTTC
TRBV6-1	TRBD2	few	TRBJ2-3	CASNLLAGGSDTQYF	TGTGCCAGCAATCTTCTAGCGGGAGGGTCGGATACGCAGTATTTT
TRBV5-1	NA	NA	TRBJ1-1	CASSLASLSGYTEAFF	TGCGCCAGCAGCTTGGCGTCTCTCTCGGGGTACACTGAAGCTTTCTTT
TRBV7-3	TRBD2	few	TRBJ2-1	CASSLTWRGGGKDNEQFF	TGTGCCAGCAGCTTAACCTGGCGGGGGGGCGGTAAGGATAATGAGCAGTTCTTC
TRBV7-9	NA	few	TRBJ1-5	CASSPDGGLAVANQPQHF	TGTGCCAGCAGCCCGGATGGAGGTCTAGCGGTTGCCAATCAGCCCCAGCATTTT
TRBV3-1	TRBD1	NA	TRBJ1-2	CASSRQGVYGYTF	TGTGCCAGCAGCCGACAGGGGGTTTATGGCTACACCTTC
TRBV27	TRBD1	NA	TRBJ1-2	CASRTGASGYTF	TGTGCCAGCAGGACAGGGGCCAGCGGCTACACCTTC
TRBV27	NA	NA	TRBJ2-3	CASSFTWGDTQYF	TGTGCCAGCAGTTTCACGTGGGGAGATACGCAGTATTTT
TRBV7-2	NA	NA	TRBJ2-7	CASSLEGLMYEQYF	TGTGCCAGCAGCTTAGAGGGTCTTATGTACGAGCAGTACTTC
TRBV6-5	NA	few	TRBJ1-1	CASSYSRDGEAFF	TGTGCCAGCAGTTACTCGCGGGACGGAGAAGCTTTCTTT
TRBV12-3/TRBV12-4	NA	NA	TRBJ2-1	CASSFGGTGLGDEQFF	TGTGCCAGCAGTTTTGGCGGAACAGGGTTAGGGGATGAGCAGTTCTTC
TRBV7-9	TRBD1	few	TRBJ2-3	CASRSHRGQGSTDTQYF	TGTGCCAGCAGATCCCACCGGGGACAGGGGAGCACAGATACGCAGTATTTT
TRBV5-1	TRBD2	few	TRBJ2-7	CASSSGTSSNEQYF	TGCGCCAGCAGCTCCGGGACTAGCTCCAACGAGCAGTACTTC
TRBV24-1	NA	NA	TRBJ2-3	CATQGVPYSTDTQYF	TGTGCCACCCAAGGGGTCCCATACAGCACAGATACGCAGTATTTT
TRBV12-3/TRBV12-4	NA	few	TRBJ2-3	CASSPRPGNGGGPDTQYF	TGTGCCAGCAGTCCCCGTCCGGGAAACGGTGGTGGGCCAGATACGCAGTATTTT
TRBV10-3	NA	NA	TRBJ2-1	CAISELNEQFF	TGTGCCATCAGTGAGTTGAATGAGCAGTTCTTC
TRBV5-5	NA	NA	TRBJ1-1	CASSYMTPSLNTEAFF	TGTGCCAGCAGCTATATGACACCTTCTCTCAACACTGAAGCTTTCTTT
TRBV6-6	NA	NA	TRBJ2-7	CASSYAQDYEQYF	TGTGCCAGCAGTTACGCCCAGGACTACGAGCAGTACTTC
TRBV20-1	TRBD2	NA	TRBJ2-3	CSARLEGLAGWTDTQYF	TGCAGTGCTAGATTGGAGGGACTAGCGGGGTGGACAGATACGCAGTATTTT
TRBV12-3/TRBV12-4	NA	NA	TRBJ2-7	CASSLAGGGSWRYEQYF	TGTGCCAGCAGTTTAGCCGGCGGGGGCAGCTGGCGCTACGAGCAGTACTTC
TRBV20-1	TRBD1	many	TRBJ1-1	CSARPQGSWNTEAFF	TGCAGTGCTAGACCACAGGGGAGTTGGAACACTGAAGCTTTCTTT
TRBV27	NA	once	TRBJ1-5	CASSGVGNQPQHF	TGTGCCAGCAGCGGGGTTGGCAATCAGCCCCAGCATTTT
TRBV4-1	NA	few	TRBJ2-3	CASSQVIGISSTDTQYF	TGCGCCAGCAGCCAAGTAATAGGGATTTCTAGCACAGATACGCAGTATTTT
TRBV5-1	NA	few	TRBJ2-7	CASSLELSYEQYF	TGCGCCAGCAGCTTAGAACTCTCCTACGAGCAGTACTTC